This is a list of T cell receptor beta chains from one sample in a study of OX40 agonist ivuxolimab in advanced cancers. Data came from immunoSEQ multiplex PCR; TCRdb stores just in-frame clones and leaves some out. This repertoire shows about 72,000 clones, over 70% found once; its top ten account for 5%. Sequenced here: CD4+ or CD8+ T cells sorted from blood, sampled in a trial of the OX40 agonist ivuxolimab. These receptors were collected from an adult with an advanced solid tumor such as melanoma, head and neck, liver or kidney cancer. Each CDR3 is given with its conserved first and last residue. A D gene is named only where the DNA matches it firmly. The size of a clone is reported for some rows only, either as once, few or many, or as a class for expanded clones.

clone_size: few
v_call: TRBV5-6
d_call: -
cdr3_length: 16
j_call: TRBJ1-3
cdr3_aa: CASRASGLGSGNTIYF
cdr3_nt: TGTGCCAGCAGGGCGTCGGGGCTTGGATCTGGAAACACCATATATTTT

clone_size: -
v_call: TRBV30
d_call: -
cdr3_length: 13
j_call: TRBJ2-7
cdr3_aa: CAWKGQERHEQYF
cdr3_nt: TGTGCCTGGAAGGGGCAGGAACGACACGAGCAGTACTTC

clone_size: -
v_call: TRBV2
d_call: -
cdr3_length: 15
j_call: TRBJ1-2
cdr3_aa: CASSEAWTDTYGYTF
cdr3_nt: TGTGCCAGCAGTGAAGCCTGGACCGATACCTATGGCTACACCTTC

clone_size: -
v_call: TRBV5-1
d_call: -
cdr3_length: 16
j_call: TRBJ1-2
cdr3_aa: CASSSGPGLATYGYTF
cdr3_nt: TGCGCCAGCAGCAGTGGCCCAGGACTAGCGACCTATGGCTACACCTTC

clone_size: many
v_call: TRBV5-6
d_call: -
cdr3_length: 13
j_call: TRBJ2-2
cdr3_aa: CASSLGEAGELFF
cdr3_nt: TGTGCCAGCAGCTTGGGGGAAGCCGGGGAGCTGTTTTTT

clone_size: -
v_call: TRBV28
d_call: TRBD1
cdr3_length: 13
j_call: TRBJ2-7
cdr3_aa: CASSPGQSYEQYF
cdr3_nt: TGTGCCAGCAGCCCGGGACAGAGCTACGAGCAGTACTTC

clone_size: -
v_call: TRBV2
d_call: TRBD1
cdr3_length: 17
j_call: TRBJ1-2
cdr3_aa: CASTDLGTGAEGYGYTF
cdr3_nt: TGTGCCAGCACTGACCTTGGGACAGGGGCCGAGGGATATGGCTACACCTTC

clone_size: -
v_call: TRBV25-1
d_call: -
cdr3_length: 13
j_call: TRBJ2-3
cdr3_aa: CASSESPADTQYF
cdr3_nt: TGTGCCAGCAGTGAATCTCCGGCGGATACGCAGTATTTT

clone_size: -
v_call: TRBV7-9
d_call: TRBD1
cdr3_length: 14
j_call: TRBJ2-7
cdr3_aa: CASSSDRGSYEQYF
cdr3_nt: TGTGCCAGCAGCTCGGACAGGGGCTCCTACGAGCAGTACTTC

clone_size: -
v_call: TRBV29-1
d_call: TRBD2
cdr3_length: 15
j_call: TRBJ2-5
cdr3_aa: CSVGLAGECGETQYF
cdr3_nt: TGCAGCGTCGGGCTAGCGGGAGAATGCGGAGAGACCCAGTACTTC

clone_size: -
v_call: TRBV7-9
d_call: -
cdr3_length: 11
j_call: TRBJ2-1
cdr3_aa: CASSLAGEQFF
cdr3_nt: TGTGCCAGCAGCTTAGCAGGGGAGCAGTTCTTC

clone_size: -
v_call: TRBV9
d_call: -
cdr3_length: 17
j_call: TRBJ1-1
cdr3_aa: CASSPRNTRGTDTEAFF
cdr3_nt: TGTGCCAGCAGCCCCCGGAACACGAGGGGGACGGACACTGAAGCTTTCTTT

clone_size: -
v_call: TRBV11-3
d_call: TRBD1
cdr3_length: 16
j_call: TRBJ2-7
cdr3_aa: CASSSSGTVSSYEQYF
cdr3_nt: TGTGCCAGCAGCTCCTCCGGGACAGTTTCCTCCTACGAGCAGTACTTC

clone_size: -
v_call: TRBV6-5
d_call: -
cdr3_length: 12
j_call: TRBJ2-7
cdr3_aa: CASSYLGGEQYF
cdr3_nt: TGTGCCAGCAGTTACCTCGGAGGCGAGCAGTACTTC

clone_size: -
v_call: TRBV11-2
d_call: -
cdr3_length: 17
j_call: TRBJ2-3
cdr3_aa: CASSSPKGQLGTDTQYF
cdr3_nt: TGTGCCAGCAGCTCCCCCAAGGGTCAGCTGGGCACAGATACGCAGTATTTT

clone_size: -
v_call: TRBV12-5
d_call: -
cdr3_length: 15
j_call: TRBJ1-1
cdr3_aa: CASGSPLTQNTEAFF
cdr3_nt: TGTGCTAGTGGTTCCCCCCTAACGCAGAACACTGAAGCTTTCTTT

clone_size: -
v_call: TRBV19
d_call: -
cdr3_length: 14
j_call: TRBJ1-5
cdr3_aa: CASSIQGGNQPQHF
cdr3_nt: TGTGCCAGTAGTATACAAGGCGGCAATCAGCCCCAGCATTTT

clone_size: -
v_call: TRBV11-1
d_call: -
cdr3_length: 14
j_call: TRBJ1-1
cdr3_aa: CASSLGRGAAEAFF
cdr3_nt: TGTGCCAGCAGCTTAGGCAGGGGTGCCGCTGAAGCTTTCTTT

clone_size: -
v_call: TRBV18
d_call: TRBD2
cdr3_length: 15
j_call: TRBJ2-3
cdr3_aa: CASSSTGGFTDTQYF
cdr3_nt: TGTGCCAGCTCCTCTACGGGGGGATTCACAGATACGCAGTATTTT

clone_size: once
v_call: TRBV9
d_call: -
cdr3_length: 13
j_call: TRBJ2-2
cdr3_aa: CASSVVVPGELFF
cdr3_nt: TGTGCCAGCAGCGTGGTCGTACCCGGGGAGCTGTTTTTT

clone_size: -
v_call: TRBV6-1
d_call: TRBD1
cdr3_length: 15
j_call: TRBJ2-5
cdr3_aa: CASRPWTGGQETQYF
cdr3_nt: TGTGCCAGCAGACCATGGACAGGGGGCCAAGAGACCCAGTACTTC

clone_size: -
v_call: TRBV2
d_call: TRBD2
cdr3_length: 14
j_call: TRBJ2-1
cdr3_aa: CASRGTSGRFEQFF
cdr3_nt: TGTGCCAGCAGGGGGACTAGCGGGAGGTTTGAGCAGTTCTTC

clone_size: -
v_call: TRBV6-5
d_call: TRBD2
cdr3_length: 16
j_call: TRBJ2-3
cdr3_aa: CASSSISGRSADTQYF
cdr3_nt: TGTGCCAGCAGTTCAATTAGCGGGAGGAGCGCAGATACGCAGTATTTT

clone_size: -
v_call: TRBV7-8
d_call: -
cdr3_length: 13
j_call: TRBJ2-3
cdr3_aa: CASSPENTDTQYF
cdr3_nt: TGTGCCAGCAGCCCGGAGAACACAGATACGCAGTATTTT

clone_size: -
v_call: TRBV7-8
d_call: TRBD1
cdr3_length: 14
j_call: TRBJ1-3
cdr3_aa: CASSAQGYGNTIYF
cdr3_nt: TGTGCCAGCAGCGCACAGGGGTACGGAAACACCATATATTTT

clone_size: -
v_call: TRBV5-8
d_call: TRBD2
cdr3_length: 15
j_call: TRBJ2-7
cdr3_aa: CASSSGLAGSYEQYF
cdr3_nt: TGTGCCAGCAGCTCAGGACTAGCGGGGTCCTACGAGCAGTACTTC

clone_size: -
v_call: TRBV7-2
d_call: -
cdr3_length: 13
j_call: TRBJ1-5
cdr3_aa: CASSNRGNQPQHF
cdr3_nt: TGTGCCAGCAGCAACCGGGGCAATCAGCCCCAGCATTTT

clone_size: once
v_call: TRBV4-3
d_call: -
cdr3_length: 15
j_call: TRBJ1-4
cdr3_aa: CASSQKGQSDEKLFF
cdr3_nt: TGCGCCAGCAGCCAGAAAGGGCAGTCCGATGAAAAACTGTTTTTT

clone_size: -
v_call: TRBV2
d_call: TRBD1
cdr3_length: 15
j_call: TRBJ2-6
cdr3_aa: CASSDGTGSANVLTF
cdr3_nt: TGTGCCAGCAGTGATGGGACAGGGTCGGCCAACGTCCTGACTTTC

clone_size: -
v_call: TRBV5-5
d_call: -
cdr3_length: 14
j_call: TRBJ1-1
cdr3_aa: CASSLAFGLPEAFF
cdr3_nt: TGTGCCAGCAGCTTGGCCTTTGGACTACCTGAAGCTTTCTTT

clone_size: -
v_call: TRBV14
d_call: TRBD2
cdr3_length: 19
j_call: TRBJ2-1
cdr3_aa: CASSLRHPSLAGVNNEQFF
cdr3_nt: TGTGCCAGCAGCCTACGACACCCTTCCTTAGCGGGAGTAAACAATGAGCAGTTCTTC

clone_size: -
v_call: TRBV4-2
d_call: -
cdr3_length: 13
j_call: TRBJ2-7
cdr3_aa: CASSFFGGPEQYF
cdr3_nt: TGTGCCAGCAGCTTCTTCGGAGGGCCCGAGCAGTACTTC

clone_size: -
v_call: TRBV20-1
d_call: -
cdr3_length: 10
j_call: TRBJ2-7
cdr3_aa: CSAKNYEQYF
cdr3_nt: TGCAGTGCTAAAAACTACGAGCAGTACTTC

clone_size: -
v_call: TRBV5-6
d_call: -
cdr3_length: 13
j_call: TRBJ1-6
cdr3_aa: CASSPDRSSPLHF
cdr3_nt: TGTGCCAGCAGCCCGGACAGATCATCCCCCCTCCACTTT

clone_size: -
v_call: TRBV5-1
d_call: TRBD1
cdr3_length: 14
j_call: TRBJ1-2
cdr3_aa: CASRSQGATYGYTF
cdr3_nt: TGCGCCAGCAGGAGTCAGGGGGCGACCTATGGCTACACCTTC

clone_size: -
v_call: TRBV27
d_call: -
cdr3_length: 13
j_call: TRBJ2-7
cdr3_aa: CASSFGVSYEQYF
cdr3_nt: TGTGCCAGCAGTTTTGGGGTCTCCTACGAGCAGTACTTC

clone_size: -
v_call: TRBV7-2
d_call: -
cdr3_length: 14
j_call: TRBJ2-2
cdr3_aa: CASSQGGSTGELFF
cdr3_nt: TGTGCCAGCAGCCAGGGGGGGTCAACCGGGGAGCTGTTTTTT

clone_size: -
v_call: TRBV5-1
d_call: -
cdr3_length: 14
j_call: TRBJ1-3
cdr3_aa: CASSLGAFGNTIYF
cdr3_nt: TGCGCCAGCAGCTTGGGAGCATTTGGAAACACCATATATTTT

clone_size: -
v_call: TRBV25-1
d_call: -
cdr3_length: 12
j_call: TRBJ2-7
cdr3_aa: CASSGADYEQYF
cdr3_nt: TGTGCCAGCAGCGGGGCCGACTACGAGCAGTACTTC

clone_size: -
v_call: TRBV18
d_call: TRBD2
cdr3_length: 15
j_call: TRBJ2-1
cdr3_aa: CASSPLAGADNEQFF
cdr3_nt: TGTGCCAGCTCACCACTAGCGGGAGCGGACAATGAGCAGTTCTTC